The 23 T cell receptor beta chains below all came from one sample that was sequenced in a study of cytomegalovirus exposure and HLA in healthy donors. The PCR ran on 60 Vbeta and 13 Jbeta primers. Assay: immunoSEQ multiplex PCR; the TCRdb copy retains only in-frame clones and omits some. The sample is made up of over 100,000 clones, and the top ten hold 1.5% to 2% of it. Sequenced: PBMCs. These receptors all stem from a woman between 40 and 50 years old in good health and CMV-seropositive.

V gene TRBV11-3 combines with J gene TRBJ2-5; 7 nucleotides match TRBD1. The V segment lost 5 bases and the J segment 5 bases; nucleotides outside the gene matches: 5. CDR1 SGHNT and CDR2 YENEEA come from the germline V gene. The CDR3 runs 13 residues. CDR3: CASSKTRGETQYF. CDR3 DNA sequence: TGTGCCAGCAGCAAAACCAGGGGGGAGACCCAGTACTTC.

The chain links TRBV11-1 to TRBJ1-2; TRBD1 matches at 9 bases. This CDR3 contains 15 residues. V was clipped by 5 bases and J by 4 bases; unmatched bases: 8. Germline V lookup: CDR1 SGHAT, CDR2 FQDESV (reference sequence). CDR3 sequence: CASSLGTGSFYGYTF. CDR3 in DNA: TGTGCCAGCAGCCTGGGGACAGGGTCCTTCTATGGCTACACCTTC.

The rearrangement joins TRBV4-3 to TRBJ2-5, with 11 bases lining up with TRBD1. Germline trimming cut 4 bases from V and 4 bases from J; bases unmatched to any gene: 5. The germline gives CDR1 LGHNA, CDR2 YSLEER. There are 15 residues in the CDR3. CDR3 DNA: TGCGCCAGCAGCCCGAGGACAGGGGGCGGAGAGACCCAGTACTTC. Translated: CASSPRTGGGETQYF.

The CDR3 loop is CASSRGQGGEKLFF. The CDR3 bases are TGTGCCAGTAGTAGAGGACAGGGTGGTGAAAAACTGTTTTTT. This sequence joins TRBV19 and TRBJ1-4; TRBD1 aligns across 8 bases. CDR3 size: 14 residues. The germline V gene has CDR1 LNHDA and CDR2 SQIVND (reference sequence). Unmatched junction bases numbered 5, after V lost 4 bases and J lost 7 bases.

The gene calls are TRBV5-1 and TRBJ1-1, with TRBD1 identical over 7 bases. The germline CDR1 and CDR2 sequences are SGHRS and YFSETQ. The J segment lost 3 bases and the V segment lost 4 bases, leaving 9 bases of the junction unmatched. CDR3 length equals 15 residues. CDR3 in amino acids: CASSTNRGWDTEAFF. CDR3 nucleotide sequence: TGCGCCAGCAGCACCAACAGGGGATGGGACACTGAAGCTTTCTTT.

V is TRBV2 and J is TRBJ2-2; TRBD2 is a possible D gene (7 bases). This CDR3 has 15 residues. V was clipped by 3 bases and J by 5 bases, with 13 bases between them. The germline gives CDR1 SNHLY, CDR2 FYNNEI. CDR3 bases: TGTGCCAGCAGTGAGCCCAGGGGAGGGACCGGGGAGCTGTTTTTT. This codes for CASSEPRGGTGELFF.

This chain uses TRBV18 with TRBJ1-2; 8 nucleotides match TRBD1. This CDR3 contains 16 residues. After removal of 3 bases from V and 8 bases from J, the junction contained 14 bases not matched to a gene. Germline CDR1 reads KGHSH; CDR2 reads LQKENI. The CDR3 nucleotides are TGTGCCAGCTCACCCCTCACCGGACAGGGCGTAGGCGGCTACACCTTC. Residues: CASSPLTGQGVGGYTF.

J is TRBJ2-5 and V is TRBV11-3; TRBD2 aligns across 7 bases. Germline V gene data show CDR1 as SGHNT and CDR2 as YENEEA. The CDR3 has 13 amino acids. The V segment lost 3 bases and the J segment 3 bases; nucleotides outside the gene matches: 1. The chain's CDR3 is CASSFGGEETQYF. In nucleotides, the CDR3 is TGTGCCAGCAGCTTTGGGGGGGAAGAGACCCAGTACTTC.

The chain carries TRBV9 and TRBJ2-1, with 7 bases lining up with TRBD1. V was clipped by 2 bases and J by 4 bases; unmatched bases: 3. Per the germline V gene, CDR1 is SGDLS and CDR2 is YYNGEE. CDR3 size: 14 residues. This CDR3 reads CASSVGTAYNEQFF. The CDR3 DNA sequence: TGTGCCAGCAGCGTCGGGACAGCATACAATGAGCAGTTCTTC.

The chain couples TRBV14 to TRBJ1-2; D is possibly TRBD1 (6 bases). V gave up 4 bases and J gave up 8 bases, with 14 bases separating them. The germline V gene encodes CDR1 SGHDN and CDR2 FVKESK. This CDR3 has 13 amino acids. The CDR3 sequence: CASSRRDNQGYTF. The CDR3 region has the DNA TGTGCCAGCAGCCGCCGGGACAACCAAGGCTACACCTTC.

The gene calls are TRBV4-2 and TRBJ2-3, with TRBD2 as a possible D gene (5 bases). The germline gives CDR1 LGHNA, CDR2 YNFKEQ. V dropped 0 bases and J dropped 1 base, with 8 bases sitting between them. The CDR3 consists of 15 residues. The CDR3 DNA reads TGTGCCAGCAGCCAAGAAGCGGTCGGCACAGATACGCAGTATTTT. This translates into CASSQEAVGTDTQYF.

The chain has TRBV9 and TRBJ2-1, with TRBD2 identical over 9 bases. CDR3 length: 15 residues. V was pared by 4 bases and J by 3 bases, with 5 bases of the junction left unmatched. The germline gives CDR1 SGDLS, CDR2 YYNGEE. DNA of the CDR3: TGTGCCAGCAGCCCAAGTAGCGGGGGCTACAATGAGCAGTTCTTC. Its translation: CASSPSSGGYNEQFF.

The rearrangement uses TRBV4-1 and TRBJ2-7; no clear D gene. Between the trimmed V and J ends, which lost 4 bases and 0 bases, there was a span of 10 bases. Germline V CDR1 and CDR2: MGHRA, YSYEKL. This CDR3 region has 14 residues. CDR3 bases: TGCGCCAGCAGCCCATTCGAGGACTCCTACGAGCAGTACTTC. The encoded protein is CASSPFEDSYEQYF.

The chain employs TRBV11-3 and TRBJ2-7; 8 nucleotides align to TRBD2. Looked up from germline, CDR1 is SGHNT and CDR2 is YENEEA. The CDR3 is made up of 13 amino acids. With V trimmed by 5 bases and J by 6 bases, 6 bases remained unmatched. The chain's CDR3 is CASSLSGGAEQYF. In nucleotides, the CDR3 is TGTGCCAGCAGCCTCTCGGGAGGGGCCGAGCAGTACTTC.

The CDR3 loop reads CASSPIAATGELFF. In DNA, the CDR3 is TGTGCCAGCTCCCCGATAGCTGCGACCGGGGAGCTGTTTTTT. The V call is TRBV18, the J call TRBJ2-2; D gene uncertain. Between the trimmed V and J ends, which lost 6 bases and 5 bases, there was a span of 13 bases. Germline lookup yields CDR1 KGHSH and CDR2 LQKENI. The CDR3 is 14 residues long.

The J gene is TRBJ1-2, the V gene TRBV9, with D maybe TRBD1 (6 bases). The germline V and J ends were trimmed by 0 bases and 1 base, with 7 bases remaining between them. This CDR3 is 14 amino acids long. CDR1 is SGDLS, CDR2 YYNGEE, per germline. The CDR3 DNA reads TGTGCCAGCAGCGTAGGACAGGTTAACTATGGCTACACCTTC. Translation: CASSVGQVNYGYTF.

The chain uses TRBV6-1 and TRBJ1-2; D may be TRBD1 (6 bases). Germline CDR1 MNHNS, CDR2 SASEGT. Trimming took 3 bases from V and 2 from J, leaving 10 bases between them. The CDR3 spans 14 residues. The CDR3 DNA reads TGTGCCAGCAGTGATCTGGGGGCGAACTATGGCTACACCTTC. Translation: CASSDLGANYGYTF.

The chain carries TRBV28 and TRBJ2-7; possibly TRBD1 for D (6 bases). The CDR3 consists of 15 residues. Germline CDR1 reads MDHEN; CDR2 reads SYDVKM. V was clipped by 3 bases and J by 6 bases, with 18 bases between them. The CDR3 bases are TGTGCCAGCAGTTTTGGGGTCAGGGGAATCGTCGAGCAGTACTTC. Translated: CASSFGVRGIVEQYF.

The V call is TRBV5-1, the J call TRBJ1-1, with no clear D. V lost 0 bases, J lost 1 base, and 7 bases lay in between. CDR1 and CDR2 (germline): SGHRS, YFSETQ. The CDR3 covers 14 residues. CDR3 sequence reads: CASSLAQKNTEAFF. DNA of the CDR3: TGCGCCAGCAGCTTGGCCCAGAAGAACACTGAAGCTTTCTTT.

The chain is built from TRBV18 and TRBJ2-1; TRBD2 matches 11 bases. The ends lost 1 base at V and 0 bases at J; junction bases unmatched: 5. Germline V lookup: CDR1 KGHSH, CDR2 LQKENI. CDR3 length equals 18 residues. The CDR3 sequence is CASSPLSGTSGSYNEQFF. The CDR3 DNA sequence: TGTGCCAGCTCACCACTAAGTGGGACTAGCGGCTCCTACAATGAGCAGTTCTTC.

The CDR3: CATSRAAAAGGGEQYF. In DNA, the CDR3 is TGTGCCACCAGCAGGGCCGCGGCAGCGGGAGGCGGGGAGCAGTACTTC. The chain is built from TRBV15 and TRBJ2-7; 9 nucleotides agree with TRBD2. The CDR3 runs 16 residues. After removal of 3 bases from V and 7 bases from J, the junction contained 13 bases not matched to a gene. In germline, CDR1 is LNHNV, CDR2 YYDKDF (reference sequence).

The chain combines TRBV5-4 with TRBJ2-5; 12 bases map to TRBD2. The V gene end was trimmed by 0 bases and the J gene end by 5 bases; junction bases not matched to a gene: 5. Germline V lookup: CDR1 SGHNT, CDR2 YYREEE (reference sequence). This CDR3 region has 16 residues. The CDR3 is CASSLGLAGALETQYF. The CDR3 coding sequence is TGTGCCAGCAGCTTGGGACTAGCGGGAGCATTGGAGACCCAGTACTTC.

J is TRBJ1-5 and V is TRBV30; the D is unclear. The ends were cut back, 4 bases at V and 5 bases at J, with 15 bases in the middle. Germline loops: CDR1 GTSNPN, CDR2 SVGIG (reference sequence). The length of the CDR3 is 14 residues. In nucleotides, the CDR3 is TGTGCCTGGAACGGAGGGAAAGAGGATCAGCCCCAGCATTTT. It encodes CAWNGGKEDQPQHF.